The 29 T cell receptor beta chains below all came from one sample that was sequenced in a study of post-analysis software for immune sequencing data. Presence of unique molecular identifiers characterized the TCR beta cDNA libraries. TCRdb re-called the PCR reads through MiXCR, storing one row per CDR3 protein. The sample includes some 500,000 distinct CDR3 sequences, around 40% of them seen just once. Their antigens are not known. Study outcomes and limitations: Five or six TRBV segments appeared more often in patients than in controls, and TRBV5-6, TRBV5-1 and TRBV20-1 were among these.

The sequenced sample consisted of blood. The receptors originated from a girl aged 5 to 17 with multiple sclerosis.

The chain is built from TRBV9 and TRBJ2-7, with D perhaps matching TRBD2 (6 bases). Trimming shortened V by 3 bases and J by 3 bases, and 19 bases separated the two germline ends. The CDR3 extends over 16 amino acids. Germline CDR1 reads SGDLS; CDR2 reads YYNGEE. Here the CDR3 reads CASSEASGGTFYEQYF. In DNA form, the CDR3 reads TGTGCCAGCAGCGAGGCCAGTGGTGGGACTTTCTACGAGCAGTACTTC.

V gene TRBV7-9 combines with J gene TRBJ1-1; 9 nucleotides align to TRBD1. The J segment lost 4 bases and the V segment lost 2 bases, leaving 8 bases of the junction unmatched. This CDR3 is built from 16 residues. Germline V gene sequence: CDR1 SEHNR, CDR2 FQNEAQ (reference sequence). The CDR3 DNA follows: TGTGCCAGCAGCTTATGGTCTGGGACAGGGTCCACTGAAGCTTTCTTT. Translation gives CASSLWSGTGSTEAFF. Variable domain in full (rest from reference TRBV7-9 and TRBJ1-1): DTGVSQNPRHKITKRGQNVTFRCDPISEHNRLYWYRQTLGQGPEFLTYFQNEAQLEKSRLLSDRFSAERPKGSFSTLEIQRTEQGDSAMYLCASSLWSGTGSTEAFFGQGTRLTVV.

The rearrangement uses TRBV28 and TRBJ2-3; 7 nucleotides align to TRBD1. In germline, CDR1 is MDHEN, CDR2 SYDVKM. Trimming at V came to 6 bases and at J to 3 bases, leaving 6 bases not matched to a gene. The CDR3 totals 14 residues. CDR3 sequence: CASRWDSETDTQYF. CDR3 nucleotides: TGTGCCAGCAGATGGGACAGTGAGACAGATACGCAGTATTTT.

The rearrangement joins TRBV9 to TRBJ1-5; D is ambiguous. The CDR3 loop spans 13 amino acids. V shed 4 bases and J shed 6 bases, with 11 bases lying between them. Germline assignment: CDR1 SGDLS and CDR2 YYNGEE. CDR3 protein: CASSSMVGQPQHF. The CDR3 nucleotides are TGTGCCAGCAGCTCCATGGTGGGTCAGCCCCAGCATTTT.

The rearrangement joins TRBV5-5 to TRBJ2-3; TRBD1 is a possible D gene (5 bases). Germline V lookup: CDR1 SGHKS, CDR2 YYEKEE (reference sequence). V lost 0 bases, J lost 1 base, and 6 bases lay in between. CDR3 size: 14 residues. This CDR3 is CASSLVTGTDTQYF. The CDR3 DNA sequence: TGTGCCAGCAGCTTGGTGACAGGCACAGATACGCAGTATTTT.

This chain links TRBV25-1 with TRBJ2-5; no clear D. The CDR3 totals 13 residues. V was pared by 7 bases and J by 2 bases, with 11 bases between. CDR1 is MGHDK, CDR2 SYGVNS, per germline. In DNA form, the CDR3 reads TGTGCCAGCAATTCGGCGGCTCAAGAGACCCAGTACTTC. Amino acid sequence: CASNSAAQETQYF.

In this sample, this clonotype turned up once. The chain couples TRBV5-1 to TRBJ1-1; 7 bases match TRBD1. The germline CDR1 and CDR2 sequences are SGHRS and YFSETQ. Trimming removed 0 bases from V and 3 bases from J; junction bases left unmatched: 11. The CDR3 contains 17 residues. The CDR3 coding sequence is TGCGCCAGCAGCTTGGGAGGGGGCTTGTTTACATACACTGAAGCTTTCTTT. It specifies CASSLGGGLFTYTEAFF.

This chain links TRBV7-9 with TRBJ2-4; D ambiguous. The J call may be in error: the DNA end matches TRBJ2-7 better. The CDR3 runs 14 residues. Germline CDR1 SEHNR, CDR2 FQNEAQ (reference sequence). The CDR3 DNA follows: TGTGCCATCTCATGGCAGGATAGCTCCTACGAGCAGTACTTC. Translating gives CAISWQDSSYEQYF.

J is TRBJ1-2 and V is TRBV7-2; possibly TRBD1 for D (5 bases). V lost 0 bases, J lost 2 bases, and 13 bases lay in between. CDR1 and CDR2 from the germline V gene are SGHTA and FQGNSA. The CDR3 is 16 residues long. The CDR3 bases are TGTGCCAGCAGCTTAGCGCGTATGGGGGGAAACTATGGCTACACCTTC. This encodes CASSLARMGGNYGYTF.

This rearrangement joins TRBV20-1 to TRBJ2-3, with a possible D match to TRBD1 (6 bases). CDR1 and CDR2 from the germline V gene are DFQATT and SNEGSKA (reference sequence). This CDR3 contains 12 residues. The CDR3 nucleotides are TGCGCAACACAGGGTAGCACAGATACGCAGTATTTT. It translates to CATQGSTDTQYF.

V gene TRBV9 combines with J gene TRBJ1-1; D unresolved. The CDR3 has 14 residues. The germline CDR1 and CDR2 sequences are SGDLS and YYNGEE. V was pared by 2 bases and J by 0 bases, with 8 bases between. The CDR3 loop reads CASSVGGMNTEAFF. CDR3 sequence (DNA): TGTGCCAGCAGCGTCGGAGGGATGAACACTGAAGCTTTCTTT.

The V and J genes are TRBV4-3 and TRBJ2-4; weak D call: TRBD2 (6 bases). The J call is uncertain, as TRBJ2-7 better fits the DNA end. CDR1 is LGHNA, CDR2 YSLEER, per germline. This CDR3 has 16 residues. CDR3: CASSLSMGPGAYEQYF. Here the CDR3 DNA reads TGCGCCAGCAGCCTTTCGATGGGACCGGGGGCCTACGAGCAGTACTTC.

The gene calls are TRBV12-3 or TRBV12-4 and TRBJ1-2; D call uncertain. The CDR3 contains 13 residues. Trimming left V 5 bases short and J 0 bases short, with 7 bases between. Here the CDR3 reads CASSKQPNYGYTF. In DNA form, the CDR3 reads TGTGCCAGCAGTAAACAGCCTAACTATGGCTACACCTTC.

This chain connects TRBV7-9 to TRBJ2-5; D possibly corresponds to TRBD2 (6 bases). Trimming pared 2 bases from V and 3 bases from J, leaving 16 bases between. CDR3 length: 16 residues. CDR1 is SEHNR and CDR2 is FQNEAQ in the germline V gene (reference sequence). CDR3 amino acids: CASSLKGPSGEETQYF. The CDR3 nucleotides read TGTGCCAGCAGCTTAAAAGGTCCGTCGGGAGAAGAGACCCAGTACTTC. Drawing the rest from reference TRBV7-9 and TRBJ2-5, the complete variable domain is DTGVSQNPRHKITKRGQNVTFRCDPISEHNRLYWYRQTLGQGPEFLTYFQNEAQLEKSRLLSDRFSAERPKGSFSTLEIQRTEQGDSAMYLCASSLKGPSGEETQYFGPGTRLLVL.

V usage is TRBV9 and J usage is TRBJ2-3, with 7 bases lining up with TRBD2. The CDR3 totals 18 residues. V was pared by 4 bases and J by 3 bases, with 17 bases of the junction left unmatched. Germline V gene sequence: CDR1 SGDLS, CDR2 YYNGEE. CDR3 nucleotide sequence: TGTGCCAGCAGCCCGATATCGGCAGGACTAGTTTTTACAGATACGCAGTATTTT. It yields the protein CASSPISAGLVFTDTQYF.

This clonotype came up a few times. The chain couples TRBV20-1 to TRBJ2-1; D unclear. Germline lookup yields CDR1 DFQATT and CDR2 SNEGSKA (reference sequence). Trimming removed 0 bases at V and 10 bases at J, with 19 bases between. This CDR3 region has 15 residues. The CDR3 DNA reads as TGCAGTGCTAGAGATTTTACTGGCCCAAGAAAAGAGCAGTTCTTC. Its translation: CSARDFTGPRKEQFF.

The rearrangement uses TRBV20-1 and TRBJ2-5; 10 bases are a match to TRBD1. The end of the DNA is better explained by TRBJ2-7, so the J call may be wrong. From germline, CDR1 is DFQATT and CDR2 SNEGSKA (reference sequence). CDR3 length equals 16 residues. The DNA for the CDR3 is TGCAGTGCTAGTCTTACCGGGACAGGGGAATTCTCCGAGCAGTACTTC. It yields the protein CSASLTGTGEFSEQYF.

Regarding this clonotype: The junction departs from germline at one end; a sequencing error may be responsible. The chain has TRBV28 and TRBJ2-5; D gene unclear. Germline V gene data show CDR1 as MDHEN and CDR2 as SYDVKM. The CDR3 consists of 12 residues. Written as DNA, the CDR3 is TGTGCCAGCGGTTTGCTGTCGGCAGCCCAGTACTTC. Amino acids: CASGLLSAAQYF.

The DNA of the CDR3 is TGTGCCAGCAGCCCAGAAAGAGGGGACTGGCGGGAGCGCAATGAGCAGTTCTTC. It translates to CASSPERGDWRERNEQFF. This chain joins TRBV7-3 and TRBJ2-1; 7 nucleotides align to TRBD2. The CDR3 length is 18 residues. The V gene end was trimmed by 5 bases and the J gene end by 6 bases; junction bases not matched to a gene: 19. Per germline, CDR1 SGHTA and CDR2 FQGTGA. The entire variable domain, with the rest obtained from reference TRBV7-3 and TRBJ2-1, is as follows: GAGVSQTPSNKVTEKGKYVELRCDPISGHTALYWYRQSLGQGPEFLIYFQGTGAADDSGLPNDRFFAVRPEGSVSTLKIQRTERGDSAVYLCASSPERGDWRERNEQFFGPGTRLTVL.

The rearrangement uses TRBV20-1 and TRBJ2-5, with D possibly TRBD1 on 6 matching bases. The length of the CDR3 is 12 residues. The germline CDR1 and CDR2 sequences are DFQATT and SNEGSKA (reference sequence). Between the trimmed V and J ends, which lost 5 bases and 5 bases, there was a span of 12 bases. CDR3 bases: TGCAGTGCTGGGGACCAGGGGGAGACCCAGTACTTC. Translating it yields CSAGDQGETQYF.

CDR3 residues: CSVEMGGVGYTF. The CDR3 region has the DNA TGCAGCGTTGAGATGGGGGGGGTTGGCTACACCTTC. J is TRBJ1-2 and V is TRBV29-1, with D possibly matching TRBD1 (5 bases). V shed 3 bases and J shed 7 bases, with 12 bases lying between them. Germline CDR1 and CDR2: SQVTM and ANQGSEA. The CDR3 is 12 amino acids.

The rearrangement joins TRBV19 to TRBJ2-6; the match to TRBD1 covers 9 bases. The germline gives CDR1 LNHDA, CDR2 SQIVND (reference sequence). V lost 9 bases to trimming and J lost 1 base; unmatched junction nucleotides: 7. The CDR3 spans 16 residues. CDR3 loop: CASTGQGLSGANVLTF. Here the CDR3 DNA reads TGTGCCAGCACGGGACAGGGATTGTCTGGGGCCAACGTCCTGACTTTC.

Details on this clonotype: One junction end does not reproduce the germline sequence, and a read error may be involved. This chain links TRBV20-1 with TRBJ2-1; 14 nucleotides align to TRBD2. Per germline, CDR1 DFQATT and CDR2 SNEGSKA (reference sequence). The CDR3 spans 16 residues. CDR3 DNA: TGCAGTGCCAAAGAGACTAGCGGGAGGGGCTACGATGAGCAGTTCTTC. Protein product: CSAKETSGRGYDEQFF.

There are a few counts of this clonotype. The chain has TRBV29-1 and TRBJ2-1; no reliable D call. The V and J ends lost 2 bases and 7 bases respectively, with 15 bases between them. This CDR3 is built from 14 residues. Per the germline V gene, CDR1 is SQVTM and CDR2 is ANQGSEA. CDR3 loop: CSVEPGILRNEQFF. CDR3 DNA sequence: TGCAGCGTTGAACCTGGGATCTTGAGGAATGAGCAGTTCTTC.

The chain couples TRBV20-1 to TRBJ2-7; no clear D gene. The CDR3 totals 14 residues. V was shortened by 1 base and J by 0 bases, with 10 bases between the two germline ends. Germline V lookup: CDR1 DFQATT, CDR2 SNEGSKA (reference sequence). CDR3 sequence (DNA): TGCAGTGCTAGAGCCTACAGCTCCTCCTACGAGCAGTACTTC. This gives the protein CSARAYSSSYEQYF.

This clonotype was seen only a few times. The gene calls are TRBV6-1 and TRBJ2-4, with TRBD1 matching 8 bases. The DNA end is a closer match to TRBJ2-5, so the J assignment may be wrong. CDR1 and CDR2 (germline): MNHNS, SASEGT. There are 14 residues in the CDR3. Here the CDR3 reads CASYTGQGRETQYF. CDR3 coding DNA: TGTGCCAGCTACACAGGACAGGGAAGAGAGACCCAGTACTTC.

The gene calls are TRBV20-1 and TRBJ1-2; the D gene is possibly TRBD1 (6 bases). Trimming removed 3 bases at V and 12 bases at J, with 8 bases between. Germline assignment: CDR1 DFQATT and CDR2 SNEGSKA (reference sequence). This CDR3 spans 9 amino acids. For the CDR3, the DNA is TGCAGTGCTAGTCGGGGGCACACCTTC. Protein: CSASRGHTF.

This chain joins TRBV7-9 and TRBJ1-2, with 10 nucleotides matching TRBD1. V shed 5 bases and J 6 bases; nucleotides not matched to a gene: 9. Germline lookup yields CDR1 SEHNR and CDR2 FQNEAQ (reference sequence). CDR3 size: 15 residues. The CDR3: CASSPRDRGLHGYTF. CDR3 DNA sequence: TGTGCCAGCAGCCCCAGGGACAGGGGATTGCATGGCTACACCTTC.

This clonotype was found a few times. V is TRBV29-1 and J is TRBJ2-6, with D perhaps matching TRBD1 (6 bases). With 3 bases removed from V and 4 bases from J, the gap between germline ends came to 13 bases. CDR1 is SQVTM and CDR2 is ANQGSEA in the germline V gene. The CDR3 runs to 15 residues. Here the CDR3 DNA reads TGCAGCGTTGAGGAAACAGGGCCCGGGGCCAACGTCCTGACTTTC. It encodes CSVEETGPGANVLTF.